Following are 16 T cell receptor beta chains from one sample sequenced in a study of PD-L1 blockade in urothelial cancer. Clones were read by immunoSEQ multiplex PCR, and TCRdb kept only the in-frame ones, dropping some. The data contain approximately 56,000 clones, over 75% of them singletons. Time point reported: pretreatment peripheral blood. The sample in question was PBMCs, obtained around atezolizumab (anti-PD-L1) treatment. The origin of the receptors is a man between 65 and 85 years old with urothelial cancer.

This chain joins TRBV6-5 and TRBJ2-7, with a tentative D call TRBD1 (6 bases). Per germline, CDR1 MNHEY and CDR2 SVGAGI. This CDR3 is built from 14 residues. V lost 5 bases and J 4 bases, leaving 15 bases between the germline ends. The CDR3 DNA sequence: TGTGCCAGCAGTGGGGACACCACCCGATACGAGCAGTACTTC. Protein: CASSGDTTRYEQYF.

This clone turned up a few times. V and J are TRBV6-6 and TRBJ2-7; tentatively, D is TRBD1 (6 bases). This CDR3 has 13 residues. CDR1 is MNHNY and CDR2 is SVGAGI in the germline V gene (reference sequence). V was cut by 5 bases and J by 3 bases, with 11 bases left in between. This CDR3 reads CASSLTGIYEQYF. The CDR3 DNA reads as TGTGCCAGCAGTCTTACAGGGATCTACGAGCAGTACTTC.

V is TRBV7-6 and J is TRBJ1-2; TRBD1 might be the D (5 bases). Germline values: CDR1 SGHVS, CDR2 FNYEAQ. The CDR3 consists of 13 residues. Trimming took 5 bases from V and 6 from J, leaving 13 bases between them. This chain's CDR3 is CASSGALGDGYTF. The DNA for the CDR3 is TGTGCCAGCAGCGGGGCGTTAGGGGATGGCTACACCTTC.

The chain combines TRBV19 with TRBJ1-5; 9 bases map to TRBD1. The CDR3 runs 17 residues. V shed 0 bases, J shed 0 bases, and the junction held 3 bases outside the gene matches. Germline loops: CDR1 LNHDA, CDR2 SQIVND (reference sequence). CDR3 loop: CASSIEGTGHSNQPQHF. CDR3 DNA: TGTGCCAGTAGTATAGAGGGGACAGGGCATAGCAATCAGCCCCAGCATTTT.

This rearrangement joins TRBV11-2 to TRBJ2-7; tentatively, D is TRBD2 (5 bases). Germline assignment: CDR1 SGHAT and CDR2 FQNNGV. CDR3 size: 13 residues. V shed 3 bases and J shed 7 bases, with 13 bases lying between them. This CDR3 reads CASSFQGGWEQYF. The CDR3 DNA sequence: TGTGCCAGCAGCTTCCAAGGCGGGTGGGAGCAGTACTTC.

This clone has only one observation. V usage is TRBV7-3 and J usage is TRBJ2-1, with TRBD2 identical over 11 bases. Unmatched junction bases numbered 6, after V lost 5 bases and J lost 9 bases. The CDR3 is 14 amino acids. The germline gives CDR1 SGHTA, CDR2 FQGTGA. CDR3 region: CASSPTSGRVEQFF. CDR3 in DNA: TGTGCCAGCAGCCCCACTAGCGGGAGAGTTGAGCAGTTCTTC.

The rearrangement links TRBV27 to TRBJ2-2; 7 nucleotides align to TRBD2. The CDR3 has 14 residues. The germline V gene encodes CDR1 MNHEY and CDR2 SMNVEV (reference sequence). The V segment lost 5 bases and the J segment 7 bases; nucleotides outside the gene matches: 7. For the CDR3, the DNA is TGTGCCAGCAGTCTTCAGCGGGATAGCGGGGAGCTGTTTTTT. Translated, it gives CASSLQRDSGELFF.

The CDR3 sequence is CASSQGLAGGRSSYNEQFF. For the CDR3, the DNA is TGTGCCAGCAGCCAAGGACTAGCGGGAGGTCGTAGCTCCTACAATGAGCAGTTCTTC. V gene TRBV4-2 combines with J gene TRBJ2-1; TRBD2 agrees at 13 bases. Germline V gives CDR1 LGHNA, CDR2 YNFKEQ. V dropped 1 base and J dropped 0; count of bases not matched to a gene: 6. This CDR3 spans 19 amino acids.

The chain carries TRBV30 and TRBJ2-1; TRBD2 matches at 8 bases. V gave up 0 bases and J gave up 9 bases; unmatched junction bases: 4. Germline assignment: CDR1 GTSNPN and CDR2 SVGIG (reference sequence). This CDR3 spans 13 amino acids. CDR3 sequence (DNA): TGTGCCTGGAGTGTACTAAGCGGGGGTGAGCAGTTCTTC. This codes for CAWSVLSGGEQFF.

The V and J genes are TRBV28 and TRBJ1-2; D ambiguous. The CDR3 spans 14 residues. V was trimmed by 5 bases and J by 4 bases, leaving 14 bases between them. Germline CDR1 and CDR2: MDHEN and SYDVKM. The CDR3 DNA reads TGTGCCAGCAGTCCTCCGGGTAGGCCCTATGGCTACACCTTC. Protein: CASSPPGRPYGYTF.

V and J are TRBV7-3 and TRBJ2-1, with D possibly being TRBD2 (5 bases). The CDR3 runs to 14 residues. CDR1 SGHTA and CDR2 FQGTGA come from the germline V gene. V was shortened by 4 bases and J by 8 bases, with 15 bases between the two germline ends. The CDR3 is CASSSSSEGDEQFF. The CDR3 DNA reads as TGTGCCAGCAGCTCCTCGAGTGAGGGCGATGAGCAGTTCTTC.

This chain uses TRBV27 with TRBJ2-1, with TRBD2 matching 14 bases. Germline loops: CDR1 MNHEY, CDR2 SMNVEV (reference sequence). The J segment lost 6 bases and the V segment lost 4 bases, leaving 2 bases of the junction unmatched. CDR3 length: 15 residues. CDR3 sequence: CASSSGTSGSNEQFF. The CDR3, as DNA: TGTGCCAGCAGTTCTGGGACTAGCGGGAGCAATGAGCAGTTCTTC.

The gene calls are TRBV7-3 and TRBJ2-2, with 10 bases aligning to TRBD2. With V trimmed by 4 bases and J by 7 bases, 3 bases remained unmatched. The CDR3 is 14 amino acids. Germline loops: CDR1 SGHTA, CDR2 FQGTGA. The CDR3 reads CASSSRTSGGELFF. The CDR3 bases are TGTGCCAGCAGCTCCAGGACTAGCGGCGGGGAGCTGTTTTTT.

The chain links TRBV6-1 to TRBJ1-2; possibly TRBD1 for D (5 bases). V was shortened by 2 bases and J by 0 bases, with 10 bases between the two germline ends. In germline, CDR1 is MNHNS, CDR2 SASEGT. The CDR3 spans 15 residues. The CDR3 protein is CASSEQSGPNYGYTF. CDR3 coding DNA: TGTGCCAGCAGTGAACAGTCAGGGCCTAACTATGGCTACACCTTC.

This chain links TRBV27 with TRBJ1-1, with D possibly being TRBD1 (5 bases). Trimming removed 4 bases at V and 1 base at J, with 13 bases between. CDR1 is MNHEY, CDR2 SMNVEV, per germline (reference sequence). The CDR3 runs 15 residues. The CDR3 region is CASSSSDSPNTEAFF. The CDR3 bases are TGTGCCAGCAGTTCGTCAGACAGCCCGAACACTGAAGCTTTCTTT.

V is TRBV28 and J is TRBJ2-1; D not certain. This CDR3 is built from 14 residues. CDR1 MDHEN and CDR2 SYDVKM come from the germline V gene. V lost 4 bases to trimming and J lost 3 bases, with 10 bases between them. The CDR3 is CASSWSRIYNEQFF. In nucleotides, the CDR3 is TGTGCCAGCAGTTGGTCCAGGATCTACAATGAGCAGTTCTTC.